The rows below give T cell receptor beta chains drawn from one sample of a study of technical replicates of blood from four donors. Here immunoSEQ multiplex PCR was the method, and the copy in TCRdb shows in-frame clones only, minus some. The sample holds about 17,000 clones, 70% to 85% seen once. Sequenced sample: PBMCs. The receptors were gathered from a human donor in good health. Some clones in this sample may be carry-over from other donors' samples. Each CDR3 is given with its conserved first and last residue. D genes are given only for firm matches. Size tells how often a clone was seen (once, few, many) or the class of an expanded clone, and some rows leave it out.

d_call	j_call	v_call	clone_size	cdr3_aa	cdr3_nt
TRBD1	TRBJ2-1	TRBV15	NA	CATSGQGRTYNEQFF	TGTGCCACCAGCGGACAGGGACGGACCTACAATGAGCAGTTCTTC
NA	TRBJ1-2	TRBV28	NA	CASSPEQGHGYTF	TGTGCCAGCAGTCCCGAACAGGGACATGGCTACACCTTC
NA	TRBJ2-7	TRBV5-1	NA	CASSLQGNEQYF	TGCGCCAGCAGCTTACAGGGAAACGAGCAGTACTTC
NA	TRBJ1-5	TRBV30	NA	CAWSRGEDQPQHF	TGTGCCTGGAGTAGGGGTGAGGATCAACCCCAGCATTTT
TRBD1	TRBJ2-2	TRBV7-3	NA	CASRSGQGGAGELFF	TGTGCCAGCAGATCGGGACAGGGAGGGGCAGGGGAGCTGTTTTTT
NA	TRBJ2-7	TRBV7-3	few	CASSLNGHREQYF	TGTGCCAGCAGCTTAAATGGGCATCGGGAGCAGTACTTC
TRBD1	TRBJ2-3	TRBV11-3	NA	CASSFAGQGSDTQYF	TGTGCCAGCAGCTTTGCGGGACAGGGCTCAGATACGCAGTATTTT
NA	TRBJ2-3	TRBV5-1	NA	CASSLALDTQYF	TGCGCCAGCAGCTTGGCCCTAGATACGCAGTATTTT
TRBD2	TRBJ2-3	TRBV7-9	few	CASSPGGGHTDTQYF	TGTGCCAGCAGCCCGGGAGGCGGGCACACAGATACGCAGTATTTT
NA	TRBJ2-1	TRBV11-3	NA	CASSGRPYNEQFF	TGTGCCAGCAGCGGCCGCCCCTACAATGAGCAGTTCTTC
NA	TRBJ1-2	TRBV27	NA	CASSLEGRTYGYTF	TGTGCCAGCAGTTTGGAGGGAAGGACCTATGGCTACACCTTC
NA	TRBJ1-5	TRBV4-2	NA	CASSQEAGQSNQPQHF	TGTGCCAGCAGCCAAGAAGCGGGGCAGAGTAATCAGCCCCAGCATTTT
TRBD1	TRBJ1-2	TRBV10-3	NA	CAIRRQGDGYTF	TGTGCCATCAGGCGACAGGGGGACGGCTACACCTTC
NA	TRBJ1-1	TRBV30	few	CAWNPGLDTEAFF	TGTGCCTGGAACCCCGGGTTGGACACTGAAGCTTTCTTT
TRBD2	TRBJ2-7	TRBV4-2	NA	CASSPLRTSDRETPYEQYF	TGTGCCAGCAGCCCCCTGCGGACTAGCGATAGAGAAACCCCCTACGAGCAGTACTTC
NA	TRBJ1-5	TRBV11-2	NA	CASSPRNQPQHF	TGTGCCAGCAGCCCGCGGAATCAGCCCCAGCATTTT
TRBD2	TRBJ2-1	TRBV11-2	NA	CASAGLAGDNEQFF	TGTGCCAGCGCCGGACTAGCGGGAGACAATGAGCAGTTCTTC
NA	TRBJ1-3	TRBV14	NA	CASSHEGVRNTIYF	TGTGCCAGCAGCCATGAGGGGGTCCGGAACACCATATATTTT
NA	TRBJ2-5	TRBV13	NA	CASSRDQETQYF	TGTGCCAGCAGCCGGGACCAAGAGACCCAGTACTTC
TRBD2	TRBJ2-2	TRBV7-9	NA	CASSGGLAGTGELFF	TGTGCCAGCAGCGGAGGACTAGCGGGCACCGGGGAGCTGTTTTTT
TRBD2	TRBJ2-7	TRBV4-1	NA	CASSQDKTSRSYEQYF	TGCGCCAGCAGCCAAGATAAGACTAGCAGGTCTTACGAGCAGTACTTC
TRBD2	TRBJ2-7	TRBV10-2	NA	CASSTGTSASYEQYF	TGCGCCAGCAGTACCGGGACTAGCGCCTCCTACGAGCAGTACTTC
NA	TRBJ2-5	TRBV7-9	NA	CASSLGSPETQYF	TGTGCCAGCAGCTTAGGTAGCCCGGAGACCCAGTACTTC
TRBD1	TRBJ2-7	TRBV6-5	NA	CASSPRGQGRYEQYF	TGTGCCAGCAGTCCCAGGGGGCAGGGGCGCTACGAGCAGTACTTC
TRBD1	TRBJ1-1	TRBV4-1	NA	CASSPSSRTGGVGAFF	TGCGCCAGCAGCCCAAGTTCGAGGACAGGGGGCGTAGGAGCTTTCTTT
NA	TRBJ2-1	TRBV6-5	NA	CASKRGVLSEQFF	TGTGCCAGCAAGCGCGGGGTTCTAAGTGAGCAGTTCTTC
TRBD2	TRBJ2-1	TRBV28	NA	CASRPLAGGYNEQFF	TGTGCCAGCAGACCTTTAGCGGGAGGCTACAATGAGCAGTTCTTC
NA	TRBJ1-5	TRBV7-9	NA	CASSLVSGPFGGTNQPQHF	TGTGCCAGCAGCTTAGTATCCGGGCCTTTCGGGGGGACTAACCAGCCCCAGCATTTT
TRBD2	TRBJ2-5	TRBV30	NA	CAWNRDYQETQYF	TGTGCCTGGAACCGGGACTATCAAGAGACCCAGTACTTC
TRBD2	TRBJ2-5	TRBV7-9	NA	CASSPYGLALQETQYF	TGTGCCAGCAGCCCCTATGGACTAGCCCTCCAAGAGACCCAGTACTTC
TRBD2	TRBJ2-7	TRBV11-2	once	CASRTGLGKSYEQYF	TGTGCCAGCAGGACGGGACTAGGTAAATCCTACGAGCAGTACTTC
TRBD1	TRBJ1-4	TRBV5-1	NA	CASSSQGIQEKLFF	TGCGCCAGCAGCTCACAGGGGATTCAGGAAAAACTGTTTTTT
NA	TRBJ2-4	TRBV15	NA	CATSSLRVDIQYF	TGTGCCACCAGCAGTCTACGAGTAGACATTCAGTACTTC
NA	TRBJ1-5	TRBV19	NA	CASSFMGQNQPQHF	TGTGCCAGTAGTTTTATGGGCCAGAATCAGCCCCAGCATTTT
TRBD2	TRBJ2-2	TRBV6-1	NA	CASRVLAGAGGELFF	TGTGCCAGCAGGGTTCTAGCGGGAGCGGGCGGGGAGCTGTTTTTT
NA	TRBJ2-5	TRBV11-1	NA	CASSTEGGPGETQYF	TGTGCCAGCAGCACCGAAGGGGGACCGGGGGAGACCCAGTACTTC
NA	TRBJ1-5	TRBV6-6	NA	CASGAGSSDQPQHF	TGTGCCAGCGGGGCAGGGTCTTCGGATCAGCCCCAGCATTTT
TRBD2	TRBJ2-7	TRBV28	NA	CASSFRLAGGGYEQYF	TGTGCCAGCAGTTTTAGGCTAGCGGGAGGCGGGTACGAGCAGTACTTC
NA	TRBJ2-7	TRBV7-2	NA	CASSRAGNSYEQYF	TGTGCCAGCAGCAGAGCCGGGAACTCCTACGAGCAGTACTTC
TRBD2	TRBJ2-3	TRBV4-2	NA	CASSQTTSGSADTQYF	TGTGCCAGCAGCCAGACGACTAGCGGGAGTGCAGATACGCAGTATTTT
NA	TRBJ2-7	TRBV7-8	NA	CASSPPGVPSEQYF	TGTGCCAGCAGCCCCCCGGGGGTCCCGAGCGAGCAGTACTTC
NA	TRBJ2-7	TRBV11-2	NA	CASSLARTAGEQYF	TGTGCCAGCAGCTTAGCCCGGACAGCAGGCGAGCAGTACTTC
NA	TRBJ2-7	TRBV7-6	NA	CASSFPPNLYEQYF	TGTGCCAGCAGCTTTCCCCCTAACTTGTACGAGCAGTACTTC
NA	TRBJ2-2	TRBV5-1	NA	CASSSGSNTGELFF	TGCGCCAGCAGCTCTGGCTCGAACACCGGGGAGCTGTTTTTT
TRBD1	TRBJ1-2	TRBV6-1	NA	CASRAGTGYGYTF	TGTGCCAGCAGGGCCGGGACAGGCTATGGCTACACCTTC
NA	TRBJ2-1	TRBV27	few	CASSPGHEQFF	TGTGCCAGCAGCCCAGGGCATGAGCAGTTCTTC
NA	TRBJ2-5	TRBV9	NA	CASSVERGGGETQYF	TGTGCCAGCAGCGTAGAAAGGGGAGGTGGAGAGACCCAGTACTTC
NA	TRBJ1-4	TRBV27	NA	CASSLVLGSEKLFF	TGTGCCAGCAGCCTTGTCCTTGGGAGCGAAAAACTGTTTTTT
TRBD1	TRBJ2-7	TRBV28	NA	CASSSGGPGEQYF	TGTGCCAGCTCTTCAGGGGGCCCCGGCGAGCAGTACTTC
TRBD2	TRBJ2-7	TRBV11-2	NA	CASSSIRGLAGWEQYF	TGTGCCAGCAGCTCCATTAGGGGACTAGCGGGGTGGGAGCAGTACTTC
NA	TRBJ2-1	TRBV7-2	NA	CASSLGFPGGPYNEQFF	TGTGCCAGCAGCTTAGGTTTTCCCGGGGGGCCCTACAATGAGCAGTTCTTC
NA	TRBJ1-1	TRBV5-1	few	CASSSNTGNTEAFF	TGCGCCAGCAGCTCGAACACAGGTAACACTGAAGCTTTCTTT
NA	TRBJ2-1	TRBV1	once	CTSSLTGVRGHPLTGFYNEQFF	TGCACCAGCAGCCTCACGGGGGTCAGGGGGCACCCCCTAACTGGGTTCTACAATGAGCAGTTCTTC
TRBD2	TRBJ2-2	TRBV6-1	few	CASSELAGDTGELFF	TGTGCCAGCAGTGAACTAGCGGGAGACACCGGGGAGCTGTTTTTT
NA	TRBJ2-1	TRBV6-4	few	CASSVSDTNEQFF	TGTGCCAGCAGTGTTAGCGATACCAATGAGCAGTTCTTC
NA	TRBJ1-1	TRBV6-1	NA	CASRGGGPFTEAFF	TGTGCCAGCAGAGGGGGGGGCCCGTTCACTGAAGCTTTCTTT
TRBD2	TRBJ2-1	TRBV11-1	NA	CASSLAPAGAPNEQFF	TGTGCCAGCAGCTTAGCCCCAGCGGGAGCCCCCAATGAGCAGTTCTTC
NA	TRBJ2-7	TRBV28	NA	CASTYSGNEQYF	TGTGCCAGCACATACTCCGGGAACGAGCAGTACTTC
TRBD2	TRBJ2-7	TRBV5-1	NA	CASSLASSGSPEDF	TGCGCCAGCAGCTTGGCGTCTAGCGGTTCACCCGAGGACTTC